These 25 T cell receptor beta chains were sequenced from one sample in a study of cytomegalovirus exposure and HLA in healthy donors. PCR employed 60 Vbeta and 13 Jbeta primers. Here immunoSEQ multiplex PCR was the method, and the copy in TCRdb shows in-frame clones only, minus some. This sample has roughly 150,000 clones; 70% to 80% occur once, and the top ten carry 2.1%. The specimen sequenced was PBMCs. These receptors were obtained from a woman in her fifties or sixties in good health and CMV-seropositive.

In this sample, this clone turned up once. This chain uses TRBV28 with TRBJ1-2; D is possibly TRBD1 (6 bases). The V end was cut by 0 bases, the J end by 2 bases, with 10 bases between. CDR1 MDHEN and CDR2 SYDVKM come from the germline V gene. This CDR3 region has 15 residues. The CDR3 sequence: CASSLWGAKNYGYTF. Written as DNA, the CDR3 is TGTGCCAGCAGTTTATGGGGGGCTAAAAACTATGGCTACACCTTC.

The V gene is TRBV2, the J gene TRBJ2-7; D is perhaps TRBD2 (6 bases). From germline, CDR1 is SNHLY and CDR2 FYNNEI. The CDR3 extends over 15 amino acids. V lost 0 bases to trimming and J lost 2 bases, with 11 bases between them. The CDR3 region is CASSEAVGSPYEQYF. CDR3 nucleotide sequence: TGTGCCAGCAGTGAAGCTGTCGGGAGTCCCTACGAGCAGTACTTC.

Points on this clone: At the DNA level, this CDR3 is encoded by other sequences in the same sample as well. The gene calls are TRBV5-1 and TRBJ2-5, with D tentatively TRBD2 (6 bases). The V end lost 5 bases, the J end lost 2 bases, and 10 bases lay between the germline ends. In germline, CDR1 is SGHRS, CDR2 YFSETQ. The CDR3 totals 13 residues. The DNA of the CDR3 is TGCGCCAGCAGTTCCGGGAGTCAAGAGACCCAGTACTTC. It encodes CASSSGSQETQYF.

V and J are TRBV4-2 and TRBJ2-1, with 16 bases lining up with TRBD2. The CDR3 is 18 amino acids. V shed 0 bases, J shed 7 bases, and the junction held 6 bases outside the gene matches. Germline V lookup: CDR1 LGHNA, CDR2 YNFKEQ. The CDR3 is CASSQDMAGLAGGNEQFF. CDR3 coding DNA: TGTGCCAGCAGCCAAGATATGGCGGGACTAGCGGGAGGGAATGAGCAGTTCTTC.

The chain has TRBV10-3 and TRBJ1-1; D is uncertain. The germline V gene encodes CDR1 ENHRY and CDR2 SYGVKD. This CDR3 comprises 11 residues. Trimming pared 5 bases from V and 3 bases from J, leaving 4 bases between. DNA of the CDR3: TGTGCCATCAGTCAGGACACTGAAGCTTTCTTT. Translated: CAISQDTEAFF.

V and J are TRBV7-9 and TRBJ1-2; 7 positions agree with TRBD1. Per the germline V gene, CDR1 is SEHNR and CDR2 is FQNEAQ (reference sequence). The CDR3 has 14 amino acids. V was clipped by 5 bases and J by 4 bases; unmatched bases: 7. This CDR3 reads CASSPRGTVYGYTF. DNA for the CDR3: TGTGCCAGCAGCCCACGAGGGACAGTCTATGGCTACACCTTC.

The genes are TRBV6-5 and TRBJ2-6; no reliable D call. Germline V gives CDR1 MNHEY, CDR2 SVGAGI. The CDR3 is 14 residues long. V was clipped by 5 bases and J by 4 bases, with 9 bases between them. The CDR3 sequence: CASSRALGANVLTF. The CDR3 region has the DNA TGTGCCAGCAGTAGAGCGTTGGGGGCCAACGTCCTGACTTTC.

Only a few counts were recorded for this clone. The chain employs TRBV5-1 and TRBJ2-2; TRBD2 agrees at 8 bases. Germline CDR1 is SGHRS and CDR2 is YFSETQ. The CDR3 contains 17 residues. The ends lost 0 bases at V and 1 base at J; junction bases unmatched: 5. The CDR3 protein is CASSLAAGGLNTGELFF. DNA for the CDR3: TGCGCCAGCAGCTTGGCGGCGGGAGGCCTGAACACCGGGGAGCTGTTTTTT. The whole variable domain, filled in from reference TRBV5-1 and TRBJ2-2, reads KAGVTQTPRYLIKTRGQQVTLSCSPISGHRSVSWYQQTPGQGLQFLFEYFSETQRNKGNFPGRFSGRQFSNSRSEMNVSTLELGDSALYLCASSLAAGGLNTGELFFGEGSRLTVL.

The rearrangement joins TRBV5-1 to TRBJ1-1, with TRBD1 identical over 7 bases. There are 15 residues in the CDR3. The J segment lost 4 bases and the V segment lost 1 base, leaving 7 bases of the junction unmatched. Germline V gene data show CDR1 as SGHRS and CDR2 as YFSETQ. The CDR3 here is CASSLTGEDATEAFF. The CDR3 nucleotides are TGCGCCAGCAGCTTGACAGGGGAGGATGCCACTGAAGCTTTCTTT.

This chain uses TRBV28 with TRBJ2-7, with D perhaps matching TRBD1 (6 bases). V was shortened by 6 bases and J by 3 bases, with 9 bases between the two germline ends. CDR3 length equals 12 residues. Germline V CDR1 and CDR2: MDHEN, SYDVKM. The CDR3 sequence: CASRGTIYEQYF. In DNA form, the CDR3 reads TGTGCCAGCAGAGGGACAATCTACGAGCAGTACTTC.

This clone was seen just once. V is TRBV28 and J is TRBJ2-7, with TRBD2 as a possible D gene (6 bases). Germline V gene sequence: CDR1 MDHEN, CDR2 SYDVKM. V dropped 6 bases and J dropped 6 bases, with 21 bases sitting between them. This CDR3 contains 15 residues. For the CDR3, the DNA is TGTGCCAGCAGCACCCTCGGGGACTCCAGCCCCGAGCAGTACTTC. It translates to CASSTLGDSSPEQYF.

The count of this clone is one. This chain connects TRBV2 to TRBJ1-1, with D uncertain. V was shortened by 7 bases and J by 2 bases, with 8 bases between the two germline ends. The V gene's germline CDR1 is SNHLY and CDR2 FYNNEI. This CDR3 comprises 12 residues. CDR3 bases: TGTGCCAGCAAGAGGGATAACACTGAAGCTTTCTTT. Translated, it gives CASKRDNTEAFF.

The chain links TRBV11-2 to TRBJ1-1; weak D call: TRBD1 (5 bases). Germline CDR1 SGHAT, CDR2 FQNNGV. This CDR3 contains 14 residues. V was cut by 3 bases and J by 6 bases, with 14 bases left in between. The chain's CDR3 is CASSLEGFLAEAFF. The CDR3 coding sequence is TGTGCCAGCAGCTTGGAGGGGTTCTTGGCTGAAGCTTTCTTT.

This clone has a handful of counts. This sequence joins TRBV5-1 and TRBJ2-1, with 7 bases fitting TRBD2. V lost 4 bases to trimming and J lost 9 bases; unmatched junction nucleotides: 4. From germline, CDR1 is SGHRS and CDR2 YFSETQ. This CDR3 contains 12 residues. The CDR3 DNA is TGCGCCAGCAGCAGGGGACTAAGTGAGCAGTTCTTC. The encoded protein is CASSRGLSEQFF.

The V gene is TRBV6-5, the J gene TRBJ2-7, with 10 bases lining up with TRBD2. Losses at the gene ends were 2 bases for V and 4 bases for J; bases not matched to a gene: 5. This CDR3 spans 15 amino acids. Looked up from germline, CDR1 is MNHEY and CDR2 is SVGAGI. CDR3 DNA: TGTGCCAGCAGTTACCAAAGGACTAGCGGTTACGAGCAGTACTTC. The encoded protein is CASSYQRTSGYEQYF.

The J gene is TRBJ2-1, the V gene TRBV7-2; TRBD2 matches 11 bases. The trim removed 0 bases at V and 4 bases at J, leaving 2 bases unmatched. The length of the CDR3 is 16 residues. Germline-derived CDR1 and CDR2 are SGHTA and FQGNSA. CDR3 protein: CASSLASSGRYNEQFF. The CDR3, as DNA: TGTGCCAGCAGCTTAGCGTCTAGCGGGAGGTACAATGAGCAGTTCTTC.

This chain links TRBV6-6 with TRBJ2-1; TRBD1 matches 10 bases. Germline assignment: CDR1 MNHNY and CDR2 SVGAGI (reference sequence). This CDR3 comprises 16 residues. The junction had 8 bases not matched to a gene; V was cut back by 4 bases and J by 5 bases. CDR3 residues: CASSSPGTGEDNEQFF. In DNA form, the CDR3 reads TGTGCCAGCAGTTCGCCCGGGACAGGGGAAGACAATGAGCAGTTCTTC.

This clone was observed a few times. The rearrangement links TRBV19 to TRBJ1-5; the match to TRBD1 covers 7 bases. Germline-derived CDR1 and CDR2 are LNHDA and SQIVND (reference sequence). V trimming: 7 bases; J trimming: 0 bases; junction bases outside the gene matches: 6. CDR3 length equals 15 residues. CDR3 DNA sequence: TGTGCCAGTAATTGGGACAGCTATAGCAATCAGCCCCAGCATTTT. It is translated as CASNWDSYSNQPQHF.

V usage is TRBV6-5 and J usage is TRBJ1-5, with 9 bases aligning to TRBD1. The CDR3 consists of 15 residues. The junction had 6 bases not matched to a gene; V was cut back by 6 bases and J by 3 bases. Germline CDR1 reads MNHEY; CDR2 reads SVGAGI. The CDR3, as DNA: TGTGCCAGCAGCGCAGGACAGGGGTACAATCAGCCCCAGCATTTT. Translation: CASSAGQGYNQPQHF.

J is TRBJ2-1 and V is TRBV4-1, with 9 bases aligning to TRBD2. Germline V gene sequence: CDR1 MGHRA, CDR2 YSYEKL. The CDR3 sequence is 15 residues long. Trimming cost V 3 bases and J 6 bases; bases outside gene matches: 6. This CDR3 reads CASSHGQREVNEQFF. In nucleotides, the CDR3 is TGCGCCAGCAGCCATGGGCAGCGGGAGGTCAATGAGCAGTTCTTC.

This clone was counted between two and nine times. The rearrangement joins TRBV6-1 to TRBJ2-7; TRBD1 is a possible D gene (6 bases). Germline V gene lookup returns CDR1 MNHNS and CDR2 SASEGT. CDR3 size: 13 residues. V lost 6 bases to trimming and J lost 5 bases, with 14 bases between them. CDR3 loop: CASRTGSLDEQYF. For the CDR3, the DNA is TGTGCCAGCAGAACAGGGTCCCTTGACGAGCAGTACTTC.

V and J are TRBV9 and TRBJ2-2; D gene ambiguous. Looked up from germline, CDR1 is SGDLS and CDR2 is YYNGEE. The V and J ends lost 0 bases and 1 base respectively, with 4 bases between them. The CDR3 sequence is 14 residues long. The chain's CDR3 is CASSVAGNTGELFF. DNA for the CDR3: TGTGCCAGCAGCGTAGCGGGGAACACCGGGGAGCTGTTTTTT.

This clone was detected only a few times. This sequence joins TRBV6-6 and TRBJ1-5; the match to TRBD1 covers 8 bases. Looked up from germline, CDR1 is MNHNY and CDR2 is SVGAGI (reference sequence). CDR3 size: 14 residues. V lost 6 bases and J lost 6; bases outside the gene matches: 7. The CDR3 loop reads CASRPQGEGQPQHF. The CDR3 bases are TGTGCCAGCAGGCCACAGGGGGAAGGTCAGCCCCAGCATTTT.

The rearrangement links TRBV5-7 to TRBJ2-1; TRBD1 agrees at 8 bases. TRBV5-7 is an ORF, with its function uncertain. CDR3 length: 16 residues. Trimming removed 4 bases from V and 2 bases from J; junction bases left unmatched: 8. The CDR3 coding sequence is TGTGCCAGCAGCCAACCAAGGACAGGGCCCTACAATGAGCAGTTCTTC. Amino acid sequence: CASSQPRTGPYNEQFF.

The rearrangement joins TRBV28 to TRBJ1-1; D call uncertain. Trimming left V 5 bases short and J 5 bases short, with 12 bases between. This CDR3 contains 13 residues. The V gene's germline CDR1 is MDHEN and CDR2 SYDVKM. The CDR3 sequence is CASSTPVGTEAFF. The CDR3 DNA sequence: TGTGCCAGCAGTACTCCCGTCGGGACTGAAGCTTTCTTT.